This TCR beta chain appears in the sequencing data of a study of T cell responses to AZD1222 COVID-19 vaccine (dated by TCRdb to the early 2020s). Background for the entire study: TCR sequencing was performed for 230 to 250 trial participants, of whom around 210 were given two doses of AZD1222 and 26 were given two doses of MenACWY control vaccine. Trial participants were enrolled by age into subgroups of 18-55, 56-69 and 70-plus years, and 148, 28 and 57 TCR-sequenced participants, respectively, were included in these subgroups.

On this clone: Its antigen specificity is not known. No per-base quality is available; no much larger clone lies one base away.

V and J lose 1 base and 9 bases, and a span of 7 bases separates them. The germline V gene encodes CDR1 SNHLY and CDR2 FYNNEI. Spanning cysteine to phenylalanine, the CDR3 consists of 13 amino acids. The read is trimmed to its CDR3 DNA, 39 bases read in frame from base 1. What the work shows at the level of the full study, not this receptor alone: The 56-69-year group was small, and its depth increase did not reach significance, likely because of low power. Participants were mostly white British and included more females than males, and it was suggested by the authors that clonal diversity may have been underestimated. Reportedly, almost half of the unique spike-specific TCRs recognized epitopes lying outside the regions that are mutated in the B.1.351 and B.1.1.7 variants. Spike-specific TCR breadth and depth rose significantly after two AZD1222 doses compared with day 0 and with MenACWY recipients. CD4 TCRs associated with the vaccine covered the entire spike protein, and the dominant responses were in regions 160-218 and 743-854. Only five to seven AZD1222 recipients were SARS-CoV-2 seropositive at baseline, limiting conclusions about previously exposed vaccinees. Because no day 14 peak-response samples were available, repertoires were characterized only after the peak T cell response.

The time point label on this specimen signifies: baseline before first vaccination. Sample treatment or condition, as interpreted from the label and publication: meningococcal conjugate vaccine given as trial control. Vaccinee samples were obtained from the UK trials COV001 and COV002, which included a single-blind randomized controlled phase 2/3 trial of AZD1222 (ChAdOx1 nCoV-19) in healthy adults. Trial participant PBMC samples were collected at day 0 and day 28 after the second dose for TCRbeta chain sequencing. The CDR3 regions of human TCRbeta chains were subjected to immunosequencing. The study's own analysis went as follows. Repertoire TCRs were checked for matches against a reference library of SARS-CoV-2-specific TCRs that had been generated using the MIRA antigen-specificity platform. Breadth meant the fraction of unique TCRs that were SARS-CoV-2-associated, whereas depth meant the fraction of total T cells that were SARS-CoV-2-associated. Using the MIRA data, every spike-specific TCR was mapped to the spike region that the TCR reacted to and assigned to either a CD4 or a CD8 class. Log10-transformed breadth and depth values were compared by one-way ANOVA with Sidak's multiple comparisons tests. As stored in TCRdb, this immuneACCESS dataset retains in-frame rearrangements with V and J assigned. A fraction of the clones does not appear; measured against another copy, unresolved V genes explain less than half of the discrepancy, and the remainder lacks a known reason. D and trimming were read from the DNA, whereas the V and J calls and clone size are those reported in that table. A total of around 120,000 clones appear in this sample, approximately 85% of them only once. Of the sample, approximately 4% falls within the top ten clones.

This specimen was peripheral blood, taken on day 0 of MenACWY control vaccination. The TCR comes from an adult in good health. The rearrangement combines TRBV2 with TRBJ1-6; the D gene identity is not certain. The DNA sequence follows: TGTGCCAGCAGTGAAGAGGCACGTTCACCCCTCCACTTT. Its protein reads: CASSEEARSPLHF.